This entry describes one TCR beta chain. Its antigen remains unknown. This table comes from immunoSEQ multiplex PCR, and its TCRdb copy is limited to in-frame clones, with some not included. The profile shows approximately 25,000 clones, approximately 68% of them singletons. The data were obtained in a study of T cell clones after liver transplantation. Whole-study context: Until 12-24 months post-transplant, subjects got standard immunosuppression and no induction.

Study-wide results and limits: Compared with third party-reactive sequences, donor-reactive ones declined more, independent of withdrawal success.

Germline V gives CDR1 MRHNA, CDR2 SNTAGT. The CDR3 has 15 residues. Trimming removed 4 bases from V and 7 bases from J; junction bases left unmatched: 11. This clonotype originated in a human donor who received a liver transplant. The J gene is TRBJ1-2, the V gene TRBV6-4; the match to TRBD1 covers 8 bases. Here the sequenced sample was CD4+ T cells from blood, taken before liver transplant. This CDR3 is CASSAGTGHIGGYTF. The DNA for the CDR3 is TGTGCCAGCAGTGCCGGGACAGGACATATAGGTGGCTACACCTTC.